These 10 T cell receptor beta chains share one sample of origin, sequenced in a study of blood T cell repertoires in COVID-19. Method: immunoSEQ multiplex PCR; TCRdb's copy keeps in-frame clones and lacks some. This sample yields some 300,000 clones, of which around 88% are seen a single time; around 13% belongs to the top ten. The sequencing sample was made of peripheral blood. These receptors all stem from a woman in her 70s with COVID-19, enrolled during active disease.

The DNA for the CDR3 is TGTGCCAGCAGCCCAGTGGGCGGGCCCGGTGAAAAACTGTTTTTT. Amino acid sequence: CASSPVGGPGEKLFF. This chain connects TRBV7-9 to TRBJ1-4; unclear D gene. This CDR3 has 15 residues. V gave up 5 bases and J gave up 7 bases, with 17 bases separating them. Germline loops: CDR1 SEHNR, CDR2 FQNEAQ (reference sequence).

The chain carries TRBV7-2 and TRBJ1-3; D gene unclear. The CDR3 runs 15 residues. Germline loops: CDR1 SGHTA, CDR2 FQGNSA. Trimming took 1 base from V and 1 from J, leaving 8 bases between them. The CDR3, as DNA: TGTGCCAGCAGCTTAGTGCGGGGATCTGGAAACACCATATATTTT. Its protein is CASSLVRGSGNTIYF.

This chain joins TRBV27 and TRBJ1-1; D is possibly TRBD1 (6 bases). The germline V gene encodes CDR1 MNHEY and CDR2 SMNVEV (reference sequence). This CDR3 contains 11 residues. V lost 4 bases and J lost 8, with 8 bases in between. The CDR3, as DNA: TGTGCCAGCAGTTCCGGGACAGAAGCTTTCTTT. Amino acids: CASSSGTEAFF.

The chain has TRBV3-1 (or the pseudogene TRBV3-2) and TRBJ1-6; unclear D gene. Trimming removed 6 bases from V and 6 bases from J, with 18 bases in between. This CDR3 is 16 amino acids long. Germline V lookup: CDR1 LGHDT, CDR2 YNNKEL (reference sequence). CDR3 DNA sequence: TGTGCCAGCAGGGCTTCAGGTCGGGATTCTAATTCACCCCTCCACTTT. Translating gives CASRASGRDSNSPLHF.

The chain uses TRBV28 and TRBJ2-4; D perhaps matches TRBD2 (6 bases). This CDR3 has 13 residues. Germline V lookup: CDR1 MDHEN, CDR2 SYDVKM. The V end was cut by 2 bases, the J end by 7 bases, with 9 bases between. This chain's CDR3 is CASSLPGGNIQYF. The CDR3 DNA sequence: TGTGCCAGCAGTTTACCAGGAGGGAACATTCAGTACTTC.

The count of this clone is one. V usage is TRBV30 and J usage is TRBJ1-5; TRBD1 matches 10 bases. J was trimmed by 5 bases and V by 5 bases; bases with no gene match: 3. The CDR3 runs to 13 residues. Germline CDR1 and CDR2: GTSNPN and SVGIG (reference sequence). DNA for the CDR3: TGTGCCTGGGGGGACAGGGGAGATCAGCCCCAGCATTTT. It codes for CAWGDRGDQPQHF.

The rearrangement uses TRBV24-1 and TRBJ2-1; 8 nucleotides agree with TRBD1. Germline V gene data show CDR1 as KGHDR and CDR2 as SFDVKD. This CDR3 contains 15 residues. The J segment lost 8 bases and the V segment lost 2 bases, leaving 7 bases of the junction unmatched. In nucleotides, the CDR3 is TGTGCCACCAGTGATTCTACGACAGGGGCCCATGAGCAGTTCTTC. As protein: CATSDSTTGAHEQFF.

The chain uses TRBV5-1 and TRBJ2-1; 9 nucleotides match TRBD1. V dropped 4 bases and J dropped 7; count of bases not matched to a gene: 6. Germline-derived CDR1 and CDR2 are SGHRS and YFSETQ. The CDR3 is made up of 14 amino acids. The CDR3 nucleotides read TGCGCCAGCAGCGGGACAGGGTTCGGAAATGAGCAGTTCTTC. Translating it yields CASSGTGFGNEQFF.

This chain joins TRBV6-2 or TRBV6-3 and TRBJ2-1, with D perhaps matching TRBD2 (6 bases). Germline CDR1 and CDR2: MNHEY and SVGEGT. Trimming took 2 bases from V and 4 from J, leaving 18 bases between them. This CDR3 is built from 17 residues. CDR3: CASSYTGGQPLYNEQFF. The CDR3 DNA reads TGTGCCAGCAGTTACACCGGGGGTCAACCTCTGTACAATGAGCAGTTCTTC.

V gene TRBV2 combines with J gene TRBJ1-5, with 10 bases aligning to TRBD1. CDR3 size: 14 residues. Germline CDR1 and CDR2: SNHLY and FYNNEI. V trimming: 6 bases; J trimming: 6 bases; junction bases outside the gene matches: 5. The CDR3 loop reads CASRRGQGGQPQHF. The CDR3, as DNA: TGTGCCAGCAGGAGAGGACAGGGGGGTCAGCCCCAGCATTTT. Variable domain in full (rest from reference TRBV2 and TRBJ1-5): EPEVTQTPSHQVTQMGQEVILRCVPISNHLYFYWYRQILGQKVEFLVSFYNNEISEKSEIFDDQFSVERPDGSNFTLKIRSTKLEDSAMYFCASRRGQGGQPQHFGDGTRLSIL.